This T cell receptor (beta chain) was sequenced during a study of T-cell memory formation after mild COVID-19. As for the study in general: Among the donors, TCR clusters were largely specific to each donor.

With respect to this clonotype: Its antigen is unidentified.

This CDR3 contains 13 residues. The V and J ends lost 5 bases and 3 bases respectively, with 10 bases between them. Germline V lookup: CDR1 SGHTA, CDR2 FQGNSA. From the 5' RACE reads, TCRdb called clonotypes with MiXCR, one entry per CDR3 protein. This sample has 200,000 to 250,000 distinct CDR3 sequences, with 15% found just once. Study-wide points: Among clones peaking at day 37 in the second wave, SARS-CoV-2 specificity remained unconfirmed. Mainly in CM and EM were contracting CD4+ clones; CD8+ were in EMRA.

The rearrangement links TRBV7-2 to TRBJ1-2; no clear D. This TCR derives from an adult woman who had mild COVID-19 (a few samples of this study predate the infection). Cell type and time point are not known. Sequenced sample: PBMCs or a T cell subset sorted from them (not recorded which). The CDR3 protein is CASSPVSDYGYTF. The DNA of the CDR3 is TGTGCCAGCAGCCCCGTGTCGGACTATGGCTACACCTTC.